The entry below describes one T cell receptor (beta chain). What it recognizes is unknown. Libraries were prepared by immunoSEQ multiplex PCR; TCRdb keeps only in-frame clonotypes and omits some of them. The sample comprises tens of thousands of clones, about 86% of which are singletons, and roughly 2.9% rests with the top ten. This sample stems from a study of PD-L1 blockade in urothelial cancer. Study-level background: Samples came from 3 weeks, at the second dose, and 6 weeks into treatment.

The study, taken as a whole, reports: In blood at 3 weeks, tumor-associated clones expanded more among patients with durable benefit.

Sequenced material: PBMCs, taken around atezolizumab (anti-PD-L1) treatment. The source of this sequence is a man in his fifties or sixties with urothelial cancer.

The DNA for the CDR3 is TGTGCCAGCCCACTTGAGGGTTCGAACACCGGGGAGCTGTTTTTT. This gives the protein CASPLEGSNTGELFF. This chain joins TRBV21-1 and TRBJ2-2; the D call of TRBD2 is as the table states it, not checked on the DNA. TRBV21-1 constitutes a pseudogene. This CDR3 has 15 amino acids.